Below, one T cell receptor (beta chain) is given with its context. This sample was included in a study of blood T cell repertoires in COVID-19. Turning to the study itself: Sites across the United States, Italy and Spain contributed samples from acute and convalescent COVID-19. In each case, the material was cDNA or gDNA derived from T cells, B-cell-depleted T cells, or PBMCs.

Per the authors' pipeline: The authors estimated nucleated cell counts from reference gene primer amplification. Repertoires were generated with immunoSEQ multiplex PCR, while TCRdb's copy carries only in-frame clones and drops some. The D gene and trimming were derived from the DNA, and the V and J assignments and clone size from that table. The repertoire consists of around 100,000 clones, with over 70% occurring once and the leading ten covering 13%. With 5 bases removed from V and 0 bases from J, the gap between germline ends came to 19 bases. CDR3 length: 18 amino acids. The V gene's germline CDR1 is SGHTA and CDR2 FQGNSA.

The V call is TRBV7-2, the J call TRBJ1-4, with D uncertain. This TCR came from a human donor in a cohort sampled during active or convalescent COVID-19. Sequenced material: peripheral blood. The CDR3 DNA sequence: TGTGCCAGCAGCCCGAGGACTGCAAAATCCGCAACTAATGAAAAACTGTTTTTT. Its protein product is CASSPRTAKSATNEKLFF.